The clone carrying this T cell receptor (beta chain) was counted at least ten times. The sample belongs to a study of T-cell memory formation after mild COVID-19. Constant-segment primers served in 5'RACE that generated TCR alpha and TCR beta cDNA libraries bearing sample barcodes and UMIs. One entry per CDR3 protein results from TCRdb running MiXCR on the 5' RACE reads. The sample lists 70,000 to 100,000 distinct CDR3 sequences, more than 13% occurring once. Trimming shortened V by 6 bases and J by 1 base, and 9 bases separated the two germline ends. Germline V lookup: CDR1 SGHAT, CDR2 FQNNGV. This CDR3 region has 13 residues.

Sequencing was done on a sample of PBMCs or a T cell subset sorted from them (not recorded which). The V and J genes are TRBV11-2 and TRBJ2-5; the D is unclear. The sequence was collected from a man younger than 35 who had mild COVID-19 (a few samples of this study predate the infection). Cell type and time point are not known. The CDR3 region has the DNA TGTGCCAGCAGAGTGGCGACCCAAGAGACCCAGTACTTC. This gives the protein CASRVATQETQYF.